These 23 T cell receptor beta chains came from one sample sequenced in a study of vaccination effects on CD4 cells after COVID-19. Within the ViraFEST assay, antigen-specific CD4+ T cells underwent expansion with viral peptide pools prior to sequencing. It was after 10 days of culture that CD4+ T cells were isolated. Between March and December 2020, the person had a SARS-CoV-2 infection that PCR confirmed. Data came from immunoSEQ multiplex PCR; TCRdb stores just in-frame clones and leaves some out. Of 30,000 to 45,000 clones listed, approximately 78% are singletons. Antigens of these TCRs are unknown. The source was CD4+ T cells from PBMCs cultured with HCoV-NL63 spike peptides, collected before COVID-19 vaccination. The receptors originated from a human donor who had a prior SARS-CoV-2 infection.

The chain is built from TRBV6-5 and TRBJ1-2, with no clear D. The CDR3 extends over 15 amino acids. Germline assignment: CDR1 MNHEY and CDR2 SVGAGI. Trimming took 0 bases from V and 2 from J, leaving 10 bases between them. The CDR3 spells CASSYSSRGNYGYTF. For the CDR3, the DNA is TGTGCCAGCAGTTACTCGAGTCGGGGAAACTATGGCTACACCTTC.

This clone was counted a few times. The chain joins TRBV19 to TRBJ2-7, with TRBD2 as a possible D gene (7 bases). The CDR3 consists of 13 residues. Trimming removed 3 bases from V and 4 bases from J, with 10 bases in between. From germline, CDR1 is LNHDA and CDR2 SQIVND (reference sequence). As DNA, the CDR3 is TGTGCCAGTAGTATGGGGGGGCTGTACGAGCAGTACTTC. Encoded protein: CASSMGGLYEQYF.

This sequence joins TRBV5-4 and TRBJ1-1, with a tentative D call TRBD1 (6 bases). Trimming cost V 0 bases and J 4 bases, with 7 bases left between them. The CDR3 extends over 13 amino acids. Germline V gives CDR1 SGHNT, CDR2 YYREEE (reference sequence). The CDR3 sequence is CASSLGGGTEAFF. CDR3 bases: TGTGCCAGCAGCTTGGGAGGGGGCACTGAAGCTTTCTTT.

The J gene is TRBJ2-4, the V gene TRBV9, with D unclear. Germline CDR1 SGDLS, CDR2 YYNGEE. V was trimmed by 0 bases and J by 3 bases, leaving 10 bases between them. The CDR3 runs 15 residues. In DNA form, the CDR3 reads TGTGCCAGCAGCGTAGGAGTGGGGAACAAAAACATTCAGTACTTC. It translates to CASSVGVGNKNIQYF.

DNA for the CDR3: TGTGCCAGCAGGGGCCTCGGTGGTGAAAAACTGTTTTTT. Its protein is CASRGLGGEKLFF. This chain links TRBV3-1 (or the pseudogene TRBV3-2) with TRBJ1-4; D remains unclear. V lost 6 bases to trimming and J lost 7 bases, with 12 bases between them. This CDR3 region has 13 residues. CDR1 is LGHDT, CDR2 YNNKEL, per germline (reference sequence).

To note about this clone: A read error may produce the germline difference seen at one junction end. The chain joins TRBV7-2 to TRBJ2-1; 10 bases align to TRBD2. CDR3 length: 14 residues. Germline V gene sequence: CDR1 SGHTA, CDR2 FQGNSA. The CDR3 here is CASSLAGVFNEQFF. In nucleotides, the CDR3 is TGTGCCAGCAGCCTAGCGGGAGTTTTCAATGAGCAGTTCTTC.

The CDR3 loop is CATSTSTGPGETQYF. As DNA, the CDR3 is TGTGCCACCAGTACAAGCACAGGGCCGGGAGAGACCCAGTACTTC. The chain recombines TRBV24-1 with TRBJ2-5, with a weak D call TRBD1 (6 bases). The CDR3 runs to 15 residues. The germline V gene has CDR1 KGHDR and CDR2 SFDVKD. Trimming stripped 6 bases from V and 4 bases from J, with 17 bases between.

The genes are TRBV2 and TRBJ2-5; the D is unclear. CDR1 and CDR2 (germline): SNHLY, FYNNEI. The length of the CDR3 is 12 residues. Trimming stripped 7 bases from V and 0 bases from J, with 6 bases between. The CDR3: CASTSYQETQYF. Here the CDR3 DNA reads TGTGCCAGCACCTCATACCAAGAGACCCAGTACTTC.

In its sample, this clone was seen once. The V and J genes are TRBV11-3 and TRBJ2-1; weak D call: TRBD2 (5 bases). Trimming removed 3 bases at V and 3 bases at J, with 21 bases between. Germline values: CDR1 SGHNT, CDR2 YENEEA. The CDR3 runs 18 residues. CDR3 in amino acids: CASSLFRFGVSYYNEQFF. The CDR3 region has the DNA TGTGCCAGCAGCTTGTTCAGGTTCGGGGTTAGTTACTACAATGAGCAGTTCTTC. Supplemented by reference TRBV11-3 and TRBJ2-1, the full variable domain reads EAGVVQSPRYKIIEKKQPVAFWCNPISGHNTLYWYLQNLGQGPELLIRYENEEAVDDSQLPKDRFSAERLKGVDSTLKIQPAELGDSAVYLCASSLFRFGVSYYNEQFFGPGTRLTVL.

V gene TRBV5-1 combines with J gene TRBJ2-3, with 11 bases matching TRBD2. The trim removed 3 bases at V and 7 bases at J, leaving 7 bases unmatched. The CDR3 sequence is 15 residues long. Germline V gene lookup returns CDR1 SGHRS and CDR2 YFSETQ. The CDR3 DNA reads TGCGCCAGCAGCTCTAGCGGGGGGACCCCGAATACGCAGTATTTT. Encoded protein: CASSSSGGTPNTQYF.

V usage is TRBV19 and J usage is TRBJ2-1, with D maybe TRBD2 (7 bases). Per the germline V gene, CDR1 is LNHDA and CDR2 is SQIVND (reference sequence). V lost 5 bases to trimming and J lost 0 bases, with 11 bases between them. The CDR3 extends over 15 amino acids. The DNA for the CDR3 is TGTGCCAGTAGTTGGGAGGGGGGCTCCTACAATGAGCAGTTCTTC. Protein product: CASSWEGGSYNEQFF.

V usage is TRBV30 and J usage is TRBJ2-1, with 8 bases lining up with TRBD2. The ends lost 6 bases at V and 4 bases at J; junction bases unmatched: 8. The V gene's germline CDR1 is GTSNPN and CDR2 SVGIG (reference sequence). The CDR3 length is 14 residues. The CDR3 bases are TGTGCCTGCCAAGCGGGAGTCCGATACAATGAGCAGTTCTTC. Translating gives CACQAGVRYNEQFF.

This clone showed up just a few times. The chain links TRBV19 to TRBJ2-5; no firm D call. Germline V gene sequence: CDR1 LNHDA, CDR2 SQIVND (reference sequence). Trimming took off 6 bases at V and 4 bases at J, with 6 bases between the two ends. This CDR3 has 11 amino acids. CDR3 bases: TGTGCCAGTAGCCGAGGAGAGACCCAGTACTTC. Translating it yields CASSRGETQYF.

The rearrangement uses TRBV3-1 (or the pseudogene TRBV3-2) and TRBJ2-5; D is undetermined. Trimming cost V 8 bases and J 5 bases, with 12 bases left between them. The length of the CDR3 is 12 residues. Germline CDR1 and CDR2: LGHDT and YNNKEL (reference sequence). DNA of the CDR3: TGTGCCAGCTCTGATATGGGCGAGACCCAGTACTTC. It yields the protein CASSDMGETQYF.

The J gene is TRBJ2-5, the V gene TRBV4-1, with 10 bases identical to TRBD2. The V segment lost 2 bases and the J segment 1 base; nucleotides outside the gene matches: 7. CDR1 MGHRA and CDR2 YSYEKL come from the germline V gene. The CDR3 has 17 residues. CDR3 sequence (DNA): TGCGCCAGCAGCCAACCACCGGGACTAGCGACCCAAGAGACCCAGTACTTC. Translation: CASSQPPGLATQETQYF.

The V gene is TRBV10-3, the J gene TRBJ2-2, with TRBD2 as a possible D gene (6 bases). V gave up 4 bases and J gave up 3 bases, with 12 bases separating them. From germline, CDR1 is ENHRY and CDR2 SYGVKD. The CDR3 is 15 residues long. Here the CDR3 DNA reads TGTGCCATCAGTGGGGCTAGCGTAGACACCGGGGAGCTGTTTTTT. Encoded protein: CAISGASVDTGELFF.

This clone is labeled as medium-sized (0.01 to 0.1%). V gene TRBV5-1 combines with J gene TRBJ2-5; D ambiguous. The CDR3 has 14 residues. Trimming removed 1 base from V and 2 bases from J, with 9 bases in between. From germline, CDR1 is SGHRS and CDR2 YFSETQ. The DNA of the CDR3 is TGCGCCAGCAGCTTGTATATAGTACAAGAGACCCAGTACTTC. This translates into CASSLYIVQETQYF.

V and J are TRBV4-1 and TRBJ2-7, with D perhaps TRBD2 (5 bases). The CDR3 runs to 17 residues. Germline values: CDR1 MGHRA, CDR2 YSYEKL. Deletions cut 1 base from V and 2 bases from J, with 18 bases between. CDR3 sequence: CASSQGHPGSPTYEQYF. The CDR3 DNA is TGCGCCAGCAGCCAAGGACATCCGGGAAGTCCGACCTACGAGCAGTACTTC.

The chain combines TRBV28 with TRBJ2-1; 10 nucleotides match TRBD2. This CDR3 comprises 16 residues. V dropped 6 bases and J dropped 7; count of bases not matched to a gene: 12. Germline V gene sequence: CDR1 MDHEN, CDR2 SYDVKM. This CDR3 reads CASSLQASGSGNEQFF. The CDR3 bases are TGTGCCAGCAGCCTCCAGGCTAGCGGGAGCGGTAATGAGCAGTTCTTC.

The chain employs TRBV10-3 and TRBJ2-7, with 7 positions matching TRBD1. Trimming took 10 bases from V and 7 from J; bases not matched to a gene: 7. CDR1 ENHRY and CDR2 SYGVKD come from the germline V gene. CDR3 length equals 11 residues. Here the CDR3 reads CATTRTGEQYF. In nucleotides, the CDR3 is TGTGCCACCACACGGACAGGAGAGCAGTACTTC.

This clone was detected only a few times. CDR3 coding DNA: TGTGCCACCAGCAGAGATCGGTACGAGCAGTACTTC. Translating it yields CATSRDRYEQYF. The chain has TRBV15 and TRBJ2-7; D gene unclear. Germline V gives CDR1 LNHNV, CDR2 YYDKDF (reference sequence). Trimming pared 0 bases from V and 4 bases from J, leaving 4 bases between. CDR3 size: 12 residues. Full variable domain (missing parts from reference TRBV15 and TRBJ2-7): DAMVIQNPRYQVTQFGKPVTLSCSQTLNHNVMYWYQQKSSQAPKLLFHYYDKDFNNEADTPDNFQSRRPNTSFCFLDIRSPGLGDTAMYLCATSRDRYEQYFGPGTRLTVT.

The chain combines TRBV7-3 with TRBJ2-3; 7 bases align to TRBD1. The CDR3 length is 17 residues. Germline V gene lookup returns CDR1 SGHTA and CDR2 FQGTGA. V lost 0 bases, J lost 4 bases, and 10 bases stayed unmatched. The CDR3 sequence: CASSLTSVRGIADTQYF. The CDR3 DNA is TGTGCCAGCAGCTTAACGTCGGTCAGGGGGATTGCAGATACGCAGTATTTT.

The chain carries TRBV18 and TRBJ2-7; D gene unclear. The CDR3 has 14 residues. Germline V CDR1 and CDR2: KGHSH, LQKENI. Trimming removed 0 bases from V and 4 bases from J, with 10 bases in between. CDR3 in DNA: TGTGCCAGCTCACCACCGGGTATCCCGTACGAGCAGTACTTC. Translated: CASSPPGIPYEQYF. Using reference TRBV18 and TRBJ2-7 for the parts outside the CDR3, the full variable domain is NAGVMQNPRHLVRRRGQEARLRCSPMKGHSHVYWYRQLPEEGLKFMVYLQKENIIDESGMPKERFSAEFPKEGPSILRIQQVVRGDSAAYFCASSPPGIPYEQYFGPGTRLTVT.